The 3 T cell receptor beta chains reported below all come from one sample, sequenced in a study of cytomegalovirus exposure and HLA in healthy donors (TCRdb year 2017). Library preparation was by the immunoSEQ multiplex PCR assay. TCRdb carries this immuneACCESS record with in-frame sequences only. Its versions omit some clonotypes, under half of them owing to an unresolved V gene in the studies checked, with the rest unexplained. This sample gives fewer than 150,000 clones in total; around 87% of them show up just once. Together, the top ten hold just over 8.5% of the sample. Material for sequencing was PBMCs. These receptors were collected from a man younger than 30 in good health and CMV-seropositive.

The rearrangement uses TRBV18 and TRBJ1-6; tentatively, D is TRBD1 (6 bases). V gave up 8 bases and J gave up 10 bases, with 18 bases separating them. CDR1 KGHSH and CDR2 LQKENI come from the germline V gene. The CDR3 is made up of 14 amino acids. For the CDR3, the DNA is TGTGCCAGCCGTTCACAGGGAAGGAGCTCACCCCTCCACTTT. This codes for CASRSQGRSSPLHF.

The chain is built from TRBV9 and TRBJ2-7, with TRBD2 identical over 10 bases. This CDR3 spans 13 amino acids. V dropped 10 bases and J dropped 3; count of bases not matched to a gene: 7. Germline-derived CDR1 and CDR2 are SGDLS and YYNGEE. CDR3 sequence (DNA): TGTGCCCTAACGGGACTAGCGCACTACGAGCAGTACTTC. Encoded protein: CALTGLAHYEQYF.

The count of this clone is one. The genes are TRBV10-3 and TRBJ2-3; 9 bases agree with TRBD1. The length of the CDR3 is 15 residues. V dropped 3 bases and J dropped 7; count of bases not matched to a gene: 8. Germline-derived CDR1 and CDR2 are ENHRY and SYGVKD. The CDR3 loop is CAISEAGQGQYTQYF. In nucleotides, the CDR3 is TGTGCCATCAGTGAAGCTGGACAGGGGCAATATACGCAGTATTTT.